This paragraph covers one TCR beta chain sequence. The data belong to a study of control samples from healthy donors and cancer patients. The data were produced by immunoSEQ multiplex PCR, yet TCRdb's version contains in-frame clones alone and is incomplete. The sample has 100,000 to 150,000 clones; more than 75% are singletons. This clonotype was obtained from a man in his sixties in good health. Sequenced material: blood.

CDR3 sequence: CASSLTDALRPYGYTF. CDR3 DNA sequence: TGTGCCAGCAGCTTAACGGACGCATTACGGCCCTATGGCTACACCTTC. The chain recombines TRBV7-3 with TRBJ1-2; no clear D gene. The CDR3 runs to 16 residues. CDR1 and CDR2 (germline): SGHTA, FQGTGA. The V gene lost 0 bases and the J gene lost 4 bases, with 15 bases spanning the gap.